The source of this TCR beta chain is a study of blood T cell repertoires in COVID-19. Study details: Italy, Spain and the United States were the sources of the convalescent and acute COVID-19 samples.

One Seattle source followed patients from active infection through their disease course. The length of the CDR3 is 18 residues. Trimming removed 2 bases from V and 0 bases from J, with 16 bases in between. The germline gives CDR1 LNHDA, CDR2 SQIVND (reference sequence). Original methodology: Estimates of nucleated cell counts were drawn from the amplification of reference gene primers. Using immunoSEQ multiplex PCR, the repertoire was profiled, and TCRdb retains in-frame clones only, with some absent. V, J and clone size derive from that table, while D and trimming were established from the DNA sequence. The sample includes about 76,000 clones, 70% to 90% seen only once; the top ten take over 9.5%.

What was sequenced was peripheral blood. The chain couples TRBV19 to TRBJ2-2, with D perhaps matching TRBD1 (5 bases). The TCR originated in a man in his 60s with COVID-19, enrolled during active disease. The CDR3 protein is CASSIKGRWTTNTGELFF. The CDR3 DNA is TGTGCCAGTAGTATAAAAGGCAGGTGGACAACGAACACCGGGGAGCTGTTTTTT.